The source of this T cell receptor beta chain is a study of T cell responses to AZD1222 COVID-19 vaccine. Study-level points and caveats: Recipients of two AZD1222 doses showed rising Spike-specific TCR breadth and depth. A mostly white British donor set with more females was recruited, and clonal diversity was possibly underestimated.

TCRdb's copy holds only in-frame clones and misses some; the assay was immunoSEQ multiplex PCR. This table holds about 93,000 clones, around 91% found once. About this clone: Its matching antigen is unknown.

This specimen consisted of peripheral blood, obtained 28 days after the second AZD1222 dose. The TCR originated in an adult who received the AZD1222 COVID-19 vaccine.

The CDR3 DNA sequence: TGTGCCAGCAGCTTGATGACAGGGGGCGCCTACGAGCAGTACTTC. This sequence encodes CASSLMTGGAYEQYF. The chain is built from TRBV11-2 and TRBJ2-7, with 10 bases fitting TRBD1. This CDR3 has 15 amino acids. Trimming took 3 bases from V and 2 from J; bases not matched to a gene: 4. The germline CDR1 and CDR2 sequences are SGHAT and FQNNGV.